This TCR beta chain derives from a study of blood T cell repertoires in COVID-19. Study information: Researchers got acute and convalescent COVID-19 samples from the United States, Italy and Spain. T cells, B-cell-depleted T cells, or PBMCs provided the cDNA or gDNA that served as material.

The V end lost 3 bases, the J end lost 7 bases, and 13 bases lay between the germline ends. This CDR3 is built from 14 residues. The germline CDR1 and CDR2 sequences are KGHSH and LQKENI. Original data processing: Researchers report that nucleated cell counts were estimated from reference gene primer amplification. Only in-frame clones appear in the TCRdb table, and some are missing; sequencing was by immunoSEQ multiplex PCR. The DNA was the basis for D and trimming; V, J and clone size are from that table. The repertoire consists of approximately 22,000 clones, with 90% to 95% occurring once and the leading ten covering roughly a third.

This chain joins TRBV18 and TRBJ2-1; D may be TRBD1 (5 bases). The receptor was isolated from a man aged 65 to 79 with active COVID-19. The specimen sequenced was peripheral blood. The CDR3 sequence: CASSPPAGMNEQFF. The CDR3 DNA follows: TGTGCCAGCTCACCGCCGGCAGGGATGAATGAGCAGTTCTTC.